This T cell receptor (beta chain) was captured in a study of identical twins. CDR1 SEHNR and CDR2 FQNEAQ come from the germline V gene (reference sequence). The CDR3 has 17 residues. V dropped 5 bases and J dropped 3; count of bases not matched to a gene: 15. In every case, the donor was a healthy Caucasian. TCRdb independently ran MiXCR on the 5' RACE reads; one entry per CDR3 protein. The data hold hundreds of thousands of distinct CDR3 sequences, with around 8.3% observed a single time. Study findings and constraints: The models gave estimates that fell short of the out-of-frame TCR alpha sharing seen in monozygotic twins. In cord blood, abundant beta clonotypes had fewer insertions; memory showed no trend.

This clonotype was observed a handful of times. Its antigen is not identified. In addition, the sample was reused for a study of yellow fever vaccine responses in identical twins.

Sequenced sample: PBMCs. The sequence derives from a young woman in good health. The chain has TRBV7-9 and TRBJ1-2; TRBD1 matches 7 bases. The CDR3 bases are TGTGCCAGCAGCCCTCGACAGGGCATCGATAACGACTATGGCTACACCTTC. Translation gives CASSPRQGIDNDYGYTF.